What follows are 20 T cell receptor beta chains derived from one specimen sequenced in a study of beta chain features in type 1 diabetes. Findings and caveats of the study: Among all four CD4+ subsets, Type 1 diabetes patients had TCRB CDR3s that were moderately but significantly shorter.

For these receptors, no antigen is known. The whole isolated RNA underwent reverse transcription, so sequencing captured expressed TCRB transcripts. Measured with immunoSEQ multiplex PCR; TCRdb has only the in-frame clones, and not every one. The sample has a few hundred thousand clones; 14% to 15% are singletons. Sequences were obtained from naive CD4+ T cells from blood. The receptor set was obtained from a man aged 18 to 29 with type 1 diabetes.

V usage is TRBV30 and J usage is TRBJ1-6; TRBD1 matches at 9 bases. CDR3 length equals 15 residues. J gave up 9 bases and V 0 bases, and 6 bases lay outside the gene matches. CDR1 and CDR2 from the germline V gene are GTSNPN and SVGIG (reference sequence). The CDR3 spells CAWSVPGTGRSPLHF. CDR3 nucleotide sequence: TGTGCCTGGAGTGTACCAGGGACAGGGCGTTCACCCCTCCACTTT.

This chain joins TRBV7-2 and TRBJ1-2; D gene unclear. The CDR3 covers 13 residues. V was cut by 5 bases and J by 4 bases, with 11 bases left in between. The germline V gene has CDR1 SGHTA and CDR2 FQGNSA. CDR3 sequence: CASSPREAYGYTF. CDR3 coding DNA: TGTGCCAGCAGCCCCCGAGAGGCCTATGGCTACACCTTC.

The gene calls are TRBV28 and TRBJ2-5; D perhaps matches TRBD1 (6 bases). The germline CDR1 and CDR2 sequences are MDHEN and SYDVKM. Between the trimmed V and J ends, which lost 6 bases and 3 bases, there was a span of 11 bases. The length of the CDR3 is 13 residues. Here the CDR3 reads CASRRTVKETQYF. CDR3 DNA sequence: TGTGCCAGCAGAAGGACAGTAAAAGAGACCCAGTACTTC.

This clone was detected only a few times. The gene calls are TRBV7-6 and TRBJ2-3; TRBD1 agrees at 7 bases. Germline loops: CDR1 SGHVS, CDR2 FNYEAQ. V trimming: 3 bases; J trimming: 5 bases; junction bases outside the gene matches: 2. This CDR3 has 13 residues. The CDR3 DNA sequence: TGTGCCAGCAGCTTGGGACAGCTAGATACGCAGTATTTT. Translation: CASSLGQLDTQYF.

This clone was seen a handful of times. The chain is built from TRBV6-6 and TRBJ2-5, with 8 bases that match TRBD2. J was trimmed by 7 bases and V by 10 bases; bases with no gene match: 8. The CDR3 extends over 12 amino acids. Germline V CDR1 and CDR2: MNHNY, SVGAGI (reference sequence). The CDR3 region is CATRGGEATQYF. CDR3 in DNA: TGTGCCACCCGGGGGGGGGAAGCGACCCAGTACTTC.

This clone has just a few counts. V gene TRBV4-2 combines with J gene TRBJ2-7, with 10 bases aligning to TRBD2. This CDR3 spans 16 amino acids. Germline CDR1 is LGHNA and CDR2 is YNFKEQ. V was pared by 4 bases and J by 1 base, with 7 bases of the junction left unmatched. The CDR3, as DNA: TGTGCCAGCAGCCTATTAGCGGGAGGAGGATCCTACGAGCAGTACTTC. Protein: CASSLLAGGGSYEQYF.

This clone has just a few counts. The rearrangement links TRBV29-1 to TRBJ2-2; 7 bases are shared with TRBD1. V gave up 7 bases and J gave up 4 bases; unmatched junction bases: 9. The germline gives CDR1 SQVTM, CDR2 ANQGSEA. The CDR3 loop spans 14 amino acids. The CDR3 region has the DNA TGCAGCGCCGAAAGGGGGCTCGGCACCGGGGAGCTGTTTTTT. Its protein is CSAERGLGTGELFF.

This clone was seen only a few times. The gene calls are TRBV5-1 and TRBJ2-3, with 8 bases that match TRBD1. V lost 5 bases to trimming and J lost 2 bases; unmatched junction nucleotides: 10. The CDR3 spans 16 residues. Germline V gives CDR1 SGHRS, CDR2 YFSETQ. For the CDR3, the DNA is TGCGCCAGCAGGTCGCCGGGACAGGTCCCCACAGATACGCAGTATTTT. Its protein product is CASRSPGQVPTDTQYF.

The chain recombines TRBV21-1 with TRBJ2-2; the table's TRBD1 call for D was not verified on the DNA. TRBV21-1 counts as a pseudogene. This CDR3 region has 17 residues. Here the CDR3 DNA reads TGTGCCAGCAGCAACCGATACAGGGGAGAGAACACCGGGGAGCTGTTTTTT. It encodes CASSNRYRGENTGELFF.

This clone was counted between two and nine times. The chain recombines TRBV2 with TRBJ2-7; 8 bases line up with TRBD1. CDR1 is SNHLY, CDR2 FYNNEI, per germline. The ends lost 3 bases at V and 6 bases at J; junction bases unmatched: 10. The CDR3 has 15 amino acids. CDR3: CASSEVTGGLGEQYF. The CDR3 nucleotides read TGTGCCAGCAGTGAGGTAACAGGGGGGCTTGGCGAGCAGTACTTC.

This clone was seen a few times. The chain recombines TRBV4-2 with TRBJ2-7; 12 bases are shared with TRBD2. The CDR3 sequence is 15 residues long. Germline CDR1 LGHNA, CDR2 YNFKEQ. Trimming removed 4 bases from V and 4 bases from J; junction bases left unmatched: 5. In DNA form, the CDR3 reads TGTGCCAGCAGCCGTCGACTAGCGGGGGATTACGAGCAGTACTTC. It encodes CASSRRLAGDYEQYF.

The table lists this clone with a few counts. The chain links TRBV6-6 to TRBJ2-4; 7 nucleotides line up with TRBD1. V was pared by 0 bases and J by 0 bases, with 2 bases of the junction left unmatched. CDR1 and CDR2 from the germline V gene are MNHNY and SVGAGI (reference sequence). The CDR3 has 16 residues. This CDR3 reads CASSYSGGLAKNIQYF. CDR3 coding DNA: TGTGCCAGCAGTTACTCAGGGGGCTTAGCCAAAAACATTCAGTACTTC.

This sequence joins TRBV9 and TRBJ2-1; 8 bases agree with TRBD2. The germline V gene encodes CDR1 SGDLS and CDR2 YYNGEE. V trimming: 0 bases; J trimming: 7 bases; junction bases outside the gene matches: 15. CDR3 length: 18 amino acids. CDR3 residues: CASSVEEAGDGPGNEQFF. DNA of the CDR3: TGTGCCAGCAGCGTAGAAGAAGCGGGAGATGGCCCCGGGAATGAGCAGTTCTTC.

The chain uses TRBV9 and TRBJ2-1, with TRBD2 matching over 10 bases. The CDR3 loop spans 15 amino acids. V dropped 0 bases and J dropped 4; count of bases not matched to a gene: 1. Germline V gives CDR1 SGDLS, CDR2 YYNGEE. This CDR3 reads CASSVALAGYNEQFF. Written as DNA, the CDR3 is TGTGCCAGCAGCGTAGCACTAGCGGGGTACAATGAGCAGTTCTTC.

This rearrangement joins TRBV28 to TRBJ2-3; 9 bases agree with TRBD1. Germline V gene lookup returns CDR1 MDHEN and CDR2 SYDVKM. The J segment lost 3 bases and the V segment lost 7 bases, leaving 8 bases of the junction unmatched. The CDR3 has 15 residues. The CDR3 here is CASNVAGTGTDTQYF. The DNA for the CDR3 is TGTGCCAGCAACGTAGCCGGGACAGGGACAGATACGCAGTATTTT.

This sequence joins TRBV7-2 and TRBJ2-1, with 10 nucleotides matching TRBD2. Germline V gives CDR1 SGHTA, CDR2 FQGNSA. Trimming took 5 bases from V and 10 from J; bases not matched to a gene: 17. The CDR3 is made up of 17 amino acids. CDR3 nucleotides: TGTGCCAGCAGCGCCGCTCGGCTAGCGGGAGAAACCCTAGAGCAGTTCTTC. Its protein is CASSAARLAGETLEQFF.

This clone showed up just a few times. V usage is TRBV7-8 and J usage is TRBJ2-7; 10 bases are a match to TRBD1. Per germline, CDR1 SGHVS and CDR2 FQNEAQ. Losses at the gene ends were 4 bases for V and 2 bases for J; bases not matched to a gene: 8. The CDR3 spans 16 residues. For the CDR3, the DNA is TGTGCCAGCAGCTCATCTCCCGGACAGGGGGCCTACGAGCAGTACTTC. Translating gives CASSSSPGQGAYEQYF.

This rearrangement joins TRBV9 to TRBJ2-3, with 8 bases that match TRBD2. Germline values: CDR1 SGDLS, CDR2 YYNGEE. CDR3 length equals 16 residues. Trimming removed 1 base from V and 0 bases from J; junction bases left unmatched: 4. CDR3 amino acids: CASSVLSGVSTDTQYF. DNA of the CDR3: TGTGCCAGCAGCGTACTTAGCGGGGTTAGCACAGATACGCAGTATTTT.

This clone showed up just a few times. Here the CDR3 DNA reads TGTGCCAGCAGCTTAGACCTAGGAGATACGCAGTATTTT. This sequence encodes CASSLDLGDTQYF. The J gene is TRBJ2-3, the V gene TRBV13; no clear D. V lost 1 base to trimming and J lost 5 bases, with 7 bases between them. The CDR3 has 13 residues. Germline V CDR1 and CDR2: PRHDT, FYEKMQ (reference sequence).

Concerning this clone itself: Other DNA sequences in this specimen translate into the identical CDR3. The rearrangement links TRBV30 to TRBJ2-7; D gene ambiguous. The length of the CDR3 is 11 residues. Trimming removed 1 base from V and 4 bases from J, with 5 bases in between. From germline, CDR1 is GTSNPN and CDR2 SVGIG (reference sequence). The CDR3 sequence is CAWSALYEQYF. CDR3 nucleotide sequence: TGTGCCTGGAGTGCCCTGTACGAGCAGTACTTC.